These 8 T cell receptor beta chains came from one sample sequenced in a study of cytomegalovirus exposure and HLA in healthy donors. The PCR ran on 60 Vbeta and 13 Jbeta primers. Method: immunoSEQ multiplex PCR; TCRdb's copy keeps in-frame clones and lacks some. There are roughly 110,000 clones in the sample; more than 65% occur only once, and 2% to 2.5% lies in the top ten. Sample: PBMCs. All receptors derive from a man aged 30-40 years in good health and CMV-seronegative.

There are a few counts of this clone. The DNA for the CDR3 is TGTGCCAGCAGTGAAAGAGGGTCCCGTGATGAAGCTTTCTTT. Encoded protein: CASSERGSRDEAFF. The chain is built from TRBV6-1 and TRBJ1-1; D ambiguous. The CDR3 is 14 residues long. The V gene's germline CDR1 is MNHNS and CDR2 SASEGT. The V end was cut by 2 bases, the J end by 7 bases, with 14 bases between.

This chain joins TRBV5-1 and TRBJ2-5; D is possibly TRBD2 (5 bases). The germline V gene has CDR1 SGHRS and CDR2 YFSETQ. The CDR3 loop spans 14 amino acids. The V end lost 3 bases, the J end lost 5 bases, and 14 bases lay between the germline ends. This CDR3 reads CASSWTHPGETQYF. CDR3 nucleotides: TGCGCCAGCAGCTGGACCCATCCGGGGGAGACCCAGTACTTC.

The CDR3 bases are TGTGCCAGCAGCTCGTTACAGGGGCGCGGGGTGTACACTGAAGCTTTCTTT. Protein product: CASSSLQGRGVYTEAFF. The chain couples TRBV14 to TRBJ1-1; TRBD1 aligns across 7 bases. The CDR3 is 17 residues long. Germline V gene data show CDR1 as SGHDN and CDR2 as FVKESK. V was clipped by 5 bases and J by 3 bases; unmatched bases: 15.

V is TRBV30 and J is TRBJ2-7; possibly TRBD2 for D (5 bases). Germline values: CDR1 GTSNPN, CDR2 SVGIG (reference sequence). The CDR3 is 13 amino acids. Trimming cost V 0 bases and J 3 bases, with 9 bases left between them. CDR3 nucleotides: TGTGCCTGGAGTGTACTAGGGAACTACGAGCAGTACTTC. Translation gives CAWSVLGNYEQYF.

The chain is built from TRBV6-5 and TRBJ1-1; 8 bases are a match to TRBD1. The CDR3 covers 15 residues. The V segment lost 1 base and the J segment 1 base; nucleotides outside the gene matches: 2. Germline assignment: CDR1 MNHEY and CDR2 SVGAGI. In DNA, the CDR3 is TGTGCCAGCAGTTACTGGACAGGGCGGAACACTGAAGCTTTCTTT. It encodes CASSYWTGRNTEAFF.

The gene calls are TRBV15 and TRBJ1-1; D remains unclear. V lost 0 bases to trimming and J lost 2 bases, with 7 bases between them. CDR1 and CDR2 from the germline V gene are LNHNV and YYDKDF (reference sequence). The CDR3 sequence is 14 residues long. The CDR3 coding sequence is TGTGCCACCAGCAGAGATTCGGGTAACACTGAAGCTTTCTTT. Protein sequence: CATSRDSGNTEAFF. Complete variable domain (other parts from reference TRBV15 and TRBJ1-1): DAMVIQNPRYQVTQFGKPVTLSCSQTLNHNVMYWYQQKSSQAPKLLFHYYDKDFNNEADTPDNFQSRRPNTSFCFLDIRSPGLGDTAMYLCATSRDSGNTEAFFGQGTRLTVV.

The chain has TRBV28 and TRBJ2-1; TRBD2 aligns across 9 bases. The CDR3 extends over 17 amino acids. Trimming cost V 2 bases and J 8 bases; bases outside gene matches: 13. Germline CDR1 reads MDHEN; CDR2 reads SYDVKM. This chain's CDR3 is CASSLPPFAGGPDEQFF. DNA of the CDR3: TGTGCCAGCAGTTTACCCCCTTTTGCGGGAGGGCCGGATGAGCAGTTCTTC.

This chain uses TRBV7-9 with TRBJ2-3; 10 bases align to TRBD2. V shed 1 base and J 6 bases; nucleotides not matched to a gene: 4. Germline V lookup: CDR1 SEHNR, CDR2 FQNEAQ (reference sequence). CDR3 size: 15 residues. CDR3 sequence (DNA): TGTGCCAGCAGCTTAGGTGTAGCGGGAGGCGATACGCAGTATTTT. This encodes CASSLGVAGGDTQYF.